This T cell receptor beta chain was identified in a study of T cell responses to AZD1222 COVID-19 vaccine. Germline lookup yields CDR1 SGHTA and CDR2 FQGNSA. The CDR3 has 16 amino acids. V was pared by 4 bases and J by 5 bases, with 12 bases of the junction left unmatched. A word on this clone: Its antigen is not identified.

Whole-study findings and limits: With dominance at 160-218 and 743-854, vaccine-associated CD4 TCRs spanned spike. Spike-specific TCR breadth and depth both grew after two AZD1222 doses. At baseline, just five or six AZD1222 recipients tested seropositive.

The data were produced by immunoSEQ multiplex PCR, yet TCRdb's version contains in-frame clones alone and is incomplete. Listed are more than 110,000 clones; 2% to 2.5% falls within the top ten. Source material: peripheral blood. The chain has TRBV7-2 and TRBJ2-7, with TRBD1 matching over 9 bases. The receptor was isolated from an adult in good health. CDR3: CASSSPPGTGRHEQYF. The DNA for the CDR3 is TGTGCCAGCAGCTCCCCCCCGGGGACAGGGAGGCACGAGCAGTACTTC.